The rows below give T cell receptor beta chains drawn from one sample of a study of blood T cells in healthy people across ages. TCRdb fed the 5' RACE reads into MiXCR, producing one record per CDR3 protein. The sample shows 1.5 million to 2 million distinct CDR3 sequences, 28% of them seen only once. Sequenced input: blood. The receptors come from a woman in her twenties or thirties in good health. Each CDR3 is given with its conserved first and last residue. A D gene is named only where the DNA matches it firmly. Size is omitted from some rows. Given values are once, few, many or a class for expanded clones.

size	V	length	J	D	DNA	CDR3
NA	TRBV2	14	TRBJ2-7	NA	TGTGCCAGCAGTGAATTGGGCAAGCCCGGGGAGCAGTACTTC	CASSELGKPGEQYF
NA	TRBV5-1	14	TRBJ2-1	TRBD1	TGCGCCGGCAGCACCTGGACAGGGGGAGATGAGCAGTTCTTC	CAGSTWTGGDEQFF
few	TRBV11-2	14	TRBJ2-4	NA	TGTGCCAGCAGCCCTAGTTCGTGGGGAAACATTCAGTACTTC	CASSPSSWGNIQYF
NA	TRBV5-1	14	TRBJ1-1	NA	TGCGCCAGCACCCTACAGGTTGGCAGATCTGAAGCTTTCTTT	CASTLQVGRSEAFF
NA	TRBV11-2	13	TRBJ2-1	TRBD2	TGTGCCAGCAGGGCCCTAGCGGCCAATGAGCAGTTCTTC	CASRALAANEQFF
NA	TRBV7-2	14	TRBJ1-2	NA	TGTGCCAGCAGCCCCCGGTCGGTCGCCTATGGCTACACCTTC	CASSPRSVAYGYTF
NA	TRBV6-6	16	TRBJ2-3	NA	TGTGCCAGCAGTTCACCAGACAGGGAGGTAACTAATACGCAGTATTTT	CASSSPDREVTNTQYF
NA	TRBV20-1	17	TRBJ2-7	NA	TGCAGTGCTAGAGATCTTCGCCTAACGGGCGGTTACAATGAGCAGTACTTC	CSARDLRLTGGYNEQYF
many	TRBV29-1	13	TRBJ2-5	TRBD1	TGCAACGGGACAGGGGCATTCGAGGAGACCCAGTACTTC	CNGTGAFEETQYF
NA	TRBV6-2/TRBV6-3	16	TRBJ2-7	TRBD2	TGTGCCAGCAGTTACCCCCACGCCCTCGGGGGGACCGAGCAGTACTTC	CASSYPHALGGTEQYF
many	TRBV5-5	13	TRBJ2-5	NA	TGTGCCAGCAGCTTTCTGGCGTCGGAGACCCAGTACTTC	CASSFLASETQYF
many	TRBV5-5	14	TRBJ2-7	NA	TGTGCCAGCACCAACGTACCGGGGACCTACGAGCAGTACTTC	CASTNVPGTYEQYF
NA	TRBV4-1	14	TRBJ2-5	NA	TGCGCCAGCAGCCAAGAGGGACTTGGGGAGACCCAGTACTTC	CASSQEGLGETQYF
few	TRBV12-3/TRBV12-4	15	TRBJ1-5	TRBD1	TGTGCCAGCAAACCCGCGTCAGGGGGACATCAGCCCCAGCATTTT	CASKPASGGHQPQHF
NA	TRBV5-6	14	TRBJ2-7	NA	TGTGCCAGCAGCTTGGTGTTGAGTTACTACGAGCAGTACTTC	CASSLVLSYYEQYF
many	TRBV29-1	14	TRBJ2-7	NA	TGCAGCGTTGCTCGATGGGGAGGGGGCTACGAGCAGTACTTC	CSVARWGGGYEQYF
few	TRBV5-1	14	TRBJ2-5	NA	TGCGCCAGCAGATCATCAGGGTCCCAAGAGACCCAGTACTTC	CASRSSGSQETQYF
few	TRBV5-1	14	TRBJ2-7	NA	TGCGCCAGCAGCTTGGCGTTGGGCCGCTACGAGCAGTACTTC	CASSLALGRYEQYF
many	TRBV7-2	13	TRBJ2-1	NA	TGTGCCAGCAGCGTCCCCCTTACTAATGAGCAGTTCTTC	CASSVPLTNEQFF
NA	TRBV20-1	18	TRBJ2-3	TRBD2	TGCAGTGCTCTTGGTGGGGTAGCGGGGGGCCGCCGGGCGAATACGCAGTATTTT	CSALGGVAGGRRANTQYF
NA	TRBV20-1	11	TRBJ2-1	NA	TGCAGTGCTAGAAGTCTACCTGAGCAGTTCTTC	CSARSLPEQFF
few	TRBV30	13	TRBJ2-3	NA	TGTGCCTGGAGTGGAGCAGGCACAGATACGCAGTATTTT	CAWSGAGTDTQYF
NA	TRBV30	14	TRBJ1-4	NA	TGTGCCTGGAGTAGGCTTGCAACTAATGAAAAACTGTTTTTT	CAWSRLATNEKLFF
NA	TRBV4-2	16	TRBJ2-7	NA	TGTGCCAGCAGCCACCCCCTCGGGCCCAGCCCCTACGAGCAGTACTTC	CASSHPLGPSPYEQYF
many	TRBV6-5	15	TRBJ1-1	NA	TGTGCCAGCAGTTACTCCACGGCGAGCCCCACTGAAGCTTTCTTT	CASSYSTASPTEAFF
few	TRBV20-1	13	TRBJ1-4	NA	TGCAGTGCCAAGACATCAACTAATGAAAAACTGTTTTTT	CSAKTSTNEKLFF
many	TRBV7-9	13	TRBJ1-2	NA	TGTGCCAGCAGCCGGACGGACAGCTATGGCTACACCTTC	CASSRTDSYGYTF
NA	TRBV12-3/TRBV12-4	14	TRBJ1-4	NA	TGTGCCAGCACTCTAGACCCATCTTACGAAAAACTGTTTTTT	CASTLDPSYEKLFF
NA	TRBV28	13	TRBJ1-2	NA	TGTGCCAGCAGGGGGGGCAGGGTCTATGGCTACACCTTC	CASRGGRVYGYTF
once	TRBV30	11	TRBJ1-2	NA	TGTGCCTGGTCGCAGGAATGGGGCTACACCTTC	CAWSQEWGYTF
few	TRBV4-2	16	TRBJ2-3	NA	TGTGCCAGCAGCCAAGGGCACCTCGTTAGCACAGATACGCAGTATTTT	CASSQGHLVSTDTQYF
NA	TRBV30	13	TRBJ2-4	NA	TGTGCCTGCGTCAGACTAGCCAAAAACATTCAGTACTTC	CACVRLAKNIQYF
NA	TRBV10-1	16	TRBJ2-2	NA	TGCGCCAGCATCCTCCGCGCAGGGGGGATTACCGGGGAGCTGTTTTTT	CASILRAGGITGELFF
few	TRBV9	14	TRBJ1-6	NA	TGTGCCAGCAGCGTGGACCAGGCTAATTCACCCCTCCACTTT	CASSVDQANSPLHF
NA	TRBV6-1	14	TRBJ1-1	NA	TGTGCCAGCAGGACGACAGACCGGAACACTGAAGCTTTCTTT	CASRTTDRNTEAFF
NA	TRBV20-1	13	TRBJ2-1	NA	TGCAGTGCTAGGCGCGGGGATTACAATGAGCAGTTCTTC	CSARRGDYNEQFF
NA	TRBV20-1	15	TRBJ1-4	TRBD1	TGCAGTGCTGCCTCGGCCGGGACAGTGGATGAAAAACTGTTTTTT	CSAASAGTVDEKLFF
NA	TRBV4-3	14	TRBJ2-5	NA	TGCGCCGGCAGCCAAGATCGAGGGGTGGAGACCCAGTACTTC	CAGSQDRGVETQYF
once	TRBV12-3/TRBV12-4	15	TRBJ2-2	TRBD2	TGTGCCAGCAAAGGTCGGACTAGAGACACCGAGGAGCTGTTTTTT	CASKGRTRDTEELFF
NA	TRBV20-1	15	TRBJ2-7	NA	TGCAGTGCTAGAGAAATACGGTCGAGCTCCTACGAGCAGTACTTC	CSAREIRSSSYEQYF
NA	TRBV2	17	TRBJ2-1	NA	TGTGCCAGCATCCCGGAAGGGCTGCCGAGCTCCTACAATGAGCAGTTCTTC	CASIPEGLPSSYNEQFF
NA	TRBV4-2	14	TRBJ1-1	NA	TGTGCCAGCAGCCAAGACAGGGTGGACACTGAAGCTTTCTTT	CASSQDRVDTEAFF
few	TRBV3-1	15	TRBJ2-5	NA	TGTGCCAGCAGCCCTCCGATGGCGGGGTTGGGGACCCAGTACTTC	CASSPPMAGLGTQYF
few	TRBV20-1	14	TRBJ1-4	NA	TGCAGTGCCCGAAGGGGGACTCCAGAGGAAAAACTGTTTTTT	CSARRGTPEEKLFF
NA	TRBV12-3/TRBV12-4	13	TRBJ2-3	TRBD2	TGTGCCAGCAAAGGCGGGGGGCACGATACGCAGTATTTT	CASKGGGHDTQYF
NA	TRBV14	13	TRBJ2-2	NA	TGTGCCAGCAGCCTCCAGTGGAGCGGGGAGCTGTTTTTT	CASSLQWSGELFF
few	TRBV30	11	TRBJ1-1	NA	TGTGCCTGGAGTGTGCAGGACGGGGCTTTCTTT	CAWSVQDGAFF
few	TRBV18	14	TRBJ1-2	NA	TGTGCCAGCTCACCATCCGGGAGTAACTATGGCTACACCTTC	CASSPSGSNYGYTF
few	TRBV5-1	15	TRBJ2-3	TRBD1	TGCGCCAGCAGCTCACAGGGGGCGGTGGGTGATACGCAGTATTTT	CASSSQGAVGDTQYF
NA	TRBV5-1	16	TRBJ1-1	TRBD1	TGCGCCAGCAGCTTCAGACAGGGGTGGATGAACACTGAAGCTTTCTTT	CASSFRQGWMNTEAFF
NA	TRBV20-1	14	TRBJ2-7	TRBD2	TGCAGTGCTGAGATAGCGGGGAGCTCCTACGAGCAGTACTTC	CSAEIAGSSYEQYF
NA	TRBV5-6	18	TRBJ1-4	TRBD1	TGTGCCAGCAGCTTACAGGGGATTGCTCACCCAACTAATGAAAAACTGTTTTTT	CASSLQGIAHPTNEKLFF
NA	TRBV20-1	17	TRBJ2-3	NA	TGCAGTGCTGGGACGCTCCACACTAACGGGAGTGTTGATACGCAGTATTTT	CSAGTLHTNGSVDTQYF
NA	TRBV5-1	15	TRBJ2-3	TRBD1	TGCGCCAGCAGCTCGACAGGGGGCGCGGAAGATACGCAGTATTTT	CASSSTGGAEDTQYF